This T cell receptor beta chain was sequenced for a study of vaccination and CD4 T cells after COVID-19. Across the study: After nasal swab PCR-confirmed SARS-CoV-2, several convalescents had mild disease and one severe. Controls used CEFX viral epitopes (positive), HIV-1 Nef peptides (negative), or no peptide.

Findings of the study overall: The rise in median SARS-CoV-2-reactive clonotypes, from approximately 21 to 40, was not significant.

With respect to this clonotype: Antigen specificity is unknown.

Sequence data for DNA of cultured CD4+ T cells were generated by the Oncomine TCR Beta short-read assay. MiXCR, applied by TCRdb to the PCR reads, yields one record per CDR3 protein. The sample lists around 19,000 distinct CDR3 sequences, 50% to 65% occurring once. Treatment noted: roughly 11-day PBMC culture with coronavirus spike peptide pools or control peptides (ViraFEST assay). Cultures used over 1.5 million PBMCs per well, about 10 IU/ml IL-2 and about 10 ug/ml peptides. The V end lost 0 bases, the J end lost 6 bases, and 14 bases lay between the germline ends. The CDR3 runs 15 residues. CDR1 is MNHNS and CDR2 is SASEGT in the germline V gene.

Sequencing used CD4+ T cells from blood, cultured in vitro. The gene calls are TRBV6-1 and TRBJ1-1, with D uncertain. This sequence originates from a human donor who had recovered from COVID-19. The CDR3 spells CASSEALRKKAEAFF. CDR3 sequence (DNA): TGTGCCAGCAGTGAAGCGCTTCGGAAGAAAGCTGAAGCTTTCTTT.